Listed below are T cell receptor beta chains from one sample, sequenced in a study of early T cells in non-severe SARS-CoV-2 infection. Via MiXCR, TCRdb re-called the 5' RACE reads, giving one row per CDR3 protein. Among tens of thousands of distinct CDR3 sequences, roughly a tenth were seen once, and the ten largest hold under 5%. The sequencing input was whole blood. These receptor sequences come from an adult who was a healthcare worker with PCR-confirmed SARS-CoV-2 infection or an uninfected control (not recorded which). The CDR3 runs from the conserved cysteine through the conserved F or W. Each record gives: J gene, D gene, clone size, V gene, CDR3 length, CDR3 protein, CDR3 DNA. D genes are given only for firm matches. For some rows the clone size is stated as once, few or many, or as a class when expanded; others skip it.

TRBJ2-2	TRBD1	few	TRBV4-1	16	CASSQEDRGYTGELFF	TGCGCCAGCAGCCAAGAGGACAGGGGCTACACCGGGGAGCTGTTTTTT
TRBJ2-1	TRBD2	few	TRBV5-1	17	CASSFHSGVTSYNEQFF	TGCGCCAGCAGCTTTCATAGCGGGGTGACCTCCTACAATGAGCAGTTCTTC
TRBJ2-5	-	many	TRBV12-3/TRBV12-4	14	CASSPAVPQETQYF	TGTGCCAGCAGTCCGGCCGTACCCCAAGAGACCCAGTACTTC
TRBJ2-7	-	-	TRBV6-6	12	CASSPTASEQYF	TGTGCCAGCAGTCCCACGGCCAGCGAGCAGTACTTC
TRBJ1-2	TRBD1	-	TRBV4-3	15	CASTPGDRENYGYTF	TGCGCCAGCACCCCTGGGGACAGGGAAAACTATGGCTACACCTTC
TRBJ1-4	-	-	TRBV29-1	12	CSVVGRSEKLFF	TGCAGCGTTGTGGGCCGGAGTGAAAAACTGTTTTTT
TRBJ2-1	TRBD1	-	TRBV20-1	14	CSAIPGQANVEQFF	TGCAGTGCGATACCGGGACAGGCCAACGTTGAGCAGTTCTTC
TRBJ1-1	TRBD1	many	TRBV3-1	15	CASSHSDRGRAEAFF	TGTGCCAGCAGCCACTCAGACAGGGGGCGTGCTGAAGCTTTCTTT
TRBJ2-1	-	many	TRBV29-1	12	CSVALRYNEQFF	TGCAGCGTTGCTCTGCGCTACAATGAGCAGTTCTTC
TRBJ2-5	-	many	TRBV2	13	CASSFPDQETQYF	TGTGCCAGCAGTTTCCCAGACCAAGAGACCCAGTACTTC
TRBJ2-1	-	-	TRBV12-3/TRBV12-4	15	CASSANLGVANEQFF	TGTGCCAGCAGTGCTAATTTGGGAGTAGCGAATGAGCAGTTCTTC
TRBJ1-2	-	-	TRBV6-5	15	CASRIGPGYNYGYTF	TGTGCCAGCAGAATCGGACCGGGTTATAACTATGGCTACACCTTC
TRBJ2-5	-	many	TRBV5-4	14	CASSFRGASETQYF	TGTGCCAGCAGCTTTAGGGGGGCCAGTGAGACCCAGTACTTC
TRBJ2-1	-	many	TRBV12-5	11	CASGLALEQFF	TGTGCTAGTGGTTTGGCTCTCGAGCAGTTCTTC
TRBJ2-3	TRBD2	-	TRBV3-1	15	CASSQQRGRTDTQYF	TGTGCCAGCAGCCAACAGCGGGGGCGCACAGATACGCAGTATTTT
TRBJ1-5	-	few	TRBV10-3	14	CAIRSTGYGQPQHF	TGTGCCATCAGGAGCACAGGGTACGGTCAGCCCCAGCATTTT
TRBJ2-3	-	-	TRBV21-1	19	CASSKSYQRGGQSADTQYF	TGTGCCAGCAGCAAATCTTATCAGCGGGGGGGCCAGTCAGCAGATACGCAGTATTTT
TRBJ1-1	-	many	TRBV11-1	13	CASSLDTVVEAFF	TGTGCCAGCAGCTTAGATACCGTTGTTGAAGCTTTCTTT
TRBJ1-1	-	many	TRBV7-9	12	CASSPRGVEAFF	TGTGCCAGCAGCCCGCGCGGGGTTGAAGCTTTCTTT
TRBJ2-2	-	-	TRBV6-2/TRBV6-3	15	CASSYSAPGTGELFF	TGTGCCAGCAGTTACAGTGCCCCGGGCACCGGGGAGCTGTTTTTT
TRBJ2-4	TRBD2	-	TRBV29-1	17	CSVAYVTSGSSKNIQYF	TGCAGCGTTGCATACGTTACTAGCGGGAGTTCCAAAAACATTCAGTACTTC
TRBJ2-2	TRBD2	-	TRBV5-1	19	CASSWTWREGYANTGELFF	TGCGCCAGCAGCTGGACATGGCGGGAGGGGTACGCGAACACCGGGGAGCTGTTTTTT
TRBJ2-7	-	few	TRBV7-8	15	CASSPRGSRPYEQYF	TGTGCCAGCAGCCCTCGAGGAAGCCGACCCTACGAGCAGTACTTC
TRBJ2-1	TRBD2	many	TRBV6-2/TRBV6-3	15	CASRPGLAGAYEQFF	TGTGCCAGCAGGCCCGGGCTAGCGGGAGCATACGAGCAGTTCTTC
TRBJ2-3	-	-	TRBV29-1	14	CSAPDRSSADTQYF	TGCAGCGCTCCGGACAGATCGTCCGCAGATACGCAGTATTTT
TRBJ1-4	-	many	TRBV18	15	CASSSTGPTNEKLFF	TGTGCCAGCTCATCTACAGGGCCAACTAATGAAAAACTGTTTTTT
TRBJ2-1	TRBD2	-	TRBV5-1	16	CASSLIAGGNYNEQFF	TGCGCCAGCAGCTTGATAGCGGGGGGTAATTACAATGAGCAGTTCTTC